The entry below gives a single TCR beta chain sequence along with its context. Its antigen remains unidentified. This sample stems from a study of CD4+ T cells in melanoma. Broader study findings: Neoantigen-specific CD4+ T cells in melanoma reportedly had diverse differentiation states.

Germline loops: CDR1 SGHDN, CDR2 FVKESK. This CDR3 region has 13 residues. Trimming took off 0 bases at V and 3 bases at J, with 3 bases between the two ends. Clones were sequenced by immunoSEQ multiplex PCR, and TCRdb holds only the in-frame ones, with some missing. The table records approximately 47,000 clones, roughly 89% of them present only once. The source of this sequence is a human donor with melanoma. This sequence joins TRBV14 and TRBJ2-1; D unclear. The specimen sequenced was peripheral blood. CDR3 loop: CASSQDYYNEQFF. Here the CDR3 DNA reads TGTGCCAGCAGCCAAGACTACTACAATGAGCAGTTCTTC.